This TCR beta chain was retrieved from a study of blood T cells in healthy people across ages. The CDR3 is made up of 12 amino acids. Per germline, CDR1 GTSNPN and CDR2 SVGIG (reference sequence). The germline V and J ends were trimmed by 1 base and 1 base, with 5 bases remaining between them. A second about 7 to 11 cycle PCR used barcoded and J-beta primers. Each CDR3 protein is one row after TCRdb ran MiXCR on the 5' RACE reads. The sample lists 1.5 million to 2 million distinct CDR3 sequences, 30% to 40% occurring once. The sequence came from a woman between 25 and 40 years old in good health. The sequenced material came from blood. The chain links TRBV30 to TRBJ2-7; D not resolved. Written as DNA, the CDR3 is TGTGCCTGGAGTGAGGGATCCTACGAGCAGTACTTC. Translation gives CAWSEGSYEQYF.